This T cell receptor beta chain was obtained from a study of long-term antiretroviral therapy in people with HIV. Points from the study as a whole: Across all time points, the repertoire was dominated by clones that expanded before ART. Information on adherence, resistance and therapy changes was unavailable.

This CDR3 is built from 11 residues. J gave up 5 bases and V 7 bases, and 3 bases lay outside the gene matches. The germline V gene has CDR1 DFQATT and CDR2 SNEGSKA (reference sequence). As for this clone: Antigen specificity is unknown.

No fewer than two post-ART and no fewer than one pre-ART PBMC samples existed for each donor. Participants living with HIV all received treatment in the United States. Runs used v3.0 of the immunoSEQ assay and were done at survey level. The table came from immunoSEQ multiplex PCR; TCRdb's copy has only in-frame clones and leaves some out. The sample yields approximately 15,000 clones, 81% seen once. Sequencing used unsorted PBMCs, obtained 0.3 years after starting antiretroviral therapy. The origin of this receptor is a man aged 18 to 30 with HIV. The chain carries TRBV20-1 and TRBJ2-5; 8 bases fit TRBD1. The CDR3 loop is CSVDRGETQYF. CDR3 nucleotide sequence: TGCAGTGTCGACAGGGGTGAGACCCAGTACTTC.